A single TCR beta chain is shown here with its context. This clone showed up just a few times. Its antigen is currently not known. Per-base qualities were not stored, and no clone one base away is much larger. Libraries were built with the immunoSEQ multiplex PCR assay. For the multiplex PCR, a mixture combining 60 forward primers for TCR Vbeta segments and 13 reverse primers for TCR Jbeta segments was used. The CDR3 region of rearranged TCR beta genes was amplified from genomic DNA by a multiplex PCR assay. Amplified TCR beta libraries were sequenced as 87-base-pair reads on the Illumina HiSeq System. The paper's data handling went like this. A later analysis tallied roughly 78 million unique TCR beta chains across the 600 to 700 repertoires, and approximately 12 million of those chains were shared by two or more donors. Raw reads were error-corrected and collapsed into unique sequences with a nearest-neighbor algorithm that merged closely related sequences to remove PCR and sequencing errors. Alignment of CDR3 sequences to IMGT reference sequences was used to assign V, D and J gene segments. For a sequence to be retained, at least a six-nucleotide match to both a V gene segment and a J gene segment was required. A rearrangement was called productive if the CDR3 had no stop codons and remained in frame with V and J, and every other rearrangement was called non-productive. Following IMGT convention, CDR3 was defined as the stretch from the second conserved V-encoded cysteine to the conserved J-encoded phenylalanine. Sequences without an unambiguous match to a single V gene segment were excluded from the earlier analysis of approximately 600 of the donors. An earlier analysis of a few hundred of the donors called V segments functional above 56.7% productive rearrangements and segregating when the between-donor standard deviation exceeded 5%. A statistical classification framework was developed to diagnose cytomegalovirus status using the catalog of TCR beta chain sequences. A later analysis assigned V and J genes by comparing TCR nucleotide sequences with IMGT/GENE-DB human TR gene sequences. A later analysis assigned CDR3 sequences and most-parsimonious VDJ recombination scenarios with the TCRdist pipeline. A later analysis defined each TCR beta chain by its CDR3 amino acid sequence plus V-gene family, and excluded reads lacking a unique V-gene family. As a way to deal with suspected cross-contamination and a sequencing artifact, a later analysis dropped under 600 nucleotide sequences that were highly shared and had low generation probability. In a later analysis, a clonal expansion index was calculated for each public chain from normalized within-repertoire ranks of inferred template counts. A later analysis computed generation probabilities with a VDJ recombination model fitted to out-of-frame rearrangements, and checked the results against IGoR. A later analysis scored TCR-TCR, TCR-HLA and TCR-CMV co-occurrence with hypergeometric tests, applying a repertoire-size bias correction to TCR pairs. In a later analysis, false discovery rates were estimated by permuting HLA or CMV assignments 20 times. In a later analysis, co-occurring TCRs were grouped using DBSCAN, with TCRdist sequence similarity added in when clustering inside HLA-allele-positive subsets. Repertoires with fewer than 30,000 or more than 120,000 public chains were left out of co-occurrence clustering, as were roughly five repertoires with anomalous nucleotide sharing. What TCRdb holds here is the immuneACCESS table cut down to in-frame rearrangements. Part of the clones is not present; checked against another copy, under half of the missing clones reflect an unresolved V gene, and the others are unexplained. V and J calls and clone size are copied from that table; D and trimming were computed from the DNA. The sample has some 190,000 clones on record, roughly 9.4% of them singletons. Approximately 1.5% of the sample is taken by the ten largest.

The data belong to a study of cytomegalovirus exposure and HLA in healthy donors (dated by TCRdb to between 2016 and 2019). In the study overall: An earlier analysis of roughly 610 of the donors reported approximately 260 Gb of sequence data and 100 million to 120 million unique TCR beta sequences obtained from roughly 180 million T cells. An early release that covered approximately 600 HLA-typed donors contained 300 to 350 gigabases of sequencing data and tens of millions of unique TCR sequences. Of the roughly 400 genotyped donors, about 80% fell in the genetic ancestry cluster associated with self-reported Caucasian donors. The study aimed to test whether signatures of past pathogen exposure could be identified by cataloging public T cell receptors. The study profiled the T cell repertoires of 666 subjects by immunosequencing and related them to cytomegalovirus serostatus. Besides the first cohort of hundreds of subjects, a separate validation cohort made up of over 95 different subjects was used. High-throughput TCR immunosequencing, statistical association of individual TCRs with disease status, and machine learning were combined to predict cytomegalovirus infection status. A later analysis re-analyzed previously published TCR beta repertoires from about 730 donors and added high-resolution HLA genotyping to study TCR occurrence patterns. The later analysis used no new phenotypic data to find candidate immune exposures, relying instead on TCR beta sequences and their occurrence across donors. An earlier analysis of about 600 of the donors used high-throughput TCR beta sequencing to judge whether each TCR beta V gene segment behaved as functional or pseudogenic. Alongside the repertoire data, information on donor age, sex, ethnicity and CMV serostatus was compiled. A later genetic analysis took genome-wide SNP genotypes for about 55% of the 666 donors and used that subset as a discovery cohort. Every repertoire in the discovery cohort had been generated on one and the same sequencing platform. Both class I and class II loci were covered by HLA typing, at four-digit resolution. Typing coverage differed by locus: A, B, C, DRB1 and DQB1 were typed in roughly 629-630 donors, DQA1 in 500 to 550, DPA1 in some 610, and DPB1 in approximately 450. Roughly five DR-DQ haplotypes were handled as single units for association and clustering because linkage in the cohort was strong. Among roughly 400 genotyped donors of the cohort, an average of roughly 240,000 unique TCR beta nucleotide sequences were sequenced per donor, 15% to 20% of them non-productive.

Points the paper makes about the study in general: Specific HLA alleles were associated with 15,000 to 20,000 TCR beta sequences at a false discovery rate of 0.05 in a later analysis. A cluster of highly shared sequence variants was judged likely to be a technical artifact of the sequencing pipeline. Correlated functional status among segregating V segments might reflect linkage disequilibrium, but an unknown experimental factor could not be ruled out. When HLA alleles, especially DR and DQ, strongly co-occurred, TCR associations were difficult to assign to individual alleles. Only TCR beta chains were sequenced in this cohort, and the absence of alpha or paired-chain data limited detectable features. Because counts were too low, around 17 rarely observed V segments, including chromosome 9 orphons, were left out of the earlier analysis of 500 to 650 of the donors. A further reported finding was that TCR beta sequences accurately predicted the HLA-A and HLA-B alleles for most subjects in the first cohort. In a later analysis, HLA-associated TCR beta chains showed more clonal expansion and lower generation probabilities than non-associated chains that were equally common. In a later analysis, TCR association rates were found to vary across HLA loci, with the most associated TCRs seen for DRB1 alleles and the fewest for HLA-C alleles. A later analysis found that most CMV-associated TCR beta chains appeared HLA-restricted, with HLA associations seemingly driven largely by CMV exposure. In a later analysis, several top co-occurrence clusters were reported to appear linked to parvovirus B19, influenza, CMV and Epstein-Barr virus. Some IMGT-functional V segments, including TRBV6-2 and TRBV6-3, could not be distinguished by the 87-base-pair reads and were therefore excluded. Because some donors lacked HLA typing at each locus, the association tests relied only on the typed subset. Presence/absence analyses assumed roughly uniform sequencing depth across donors, an assumption that may not hold. In the study, around 150 TCR beta chains were listed as associated with cytomegalovirus. An association between a missense DCLRE1C variant and V-gene and J-gene trimming of TCR beta chains was found in a later genetic analysis and replicated in an independent cohort. The classifier was reported to diagnose cytomegalovirus status with high specificity and sensitivity in both the original cohort and the validation cohort. In an earlier analysis of 587 of the donors, most TCR beta V segments appeared in productive rearrangements about 90% or about 30% of the time, broadly matching IMGT annotations. In vitro tests confirmed that three of the cytomegalovirus-associated TCR beta chains recognize cytomegalovirus antigens. While some public TCRs were present in many individuals, most TCR sequences turned up only very rarely across donors. According to the authors, the approach could potentially be generalized to other disease states and immunological phenotypes. CMV serostatus was the only immune exposure information available for the cohort. According to a later genetic analysis, donors in an Asian-associated ancestry cluster had fewer N-insertions in productive TCRs than the roughly 700-donor mean.

Relative to germline, V is 4 bases shorter and J is 1 base shorter, with 11 bases between their ends. From the cysteine through the phenylalanine, the CDR3 covers 14 amino acids. Solely the CDR3 DNA is kept, with 42 bases framed from the first base. For CDR1 and CDR2, the germline V gene lists MNHEY and SVGAGI. In total, roughly 670 healthy bone marrow donors made up the cohort. Cohort members were all nominally healthy when sampled, although unrecorded immune exposures were likely present. The donor was CMV seropositive and belonged to the group of 250 to 300 seropositive cohort members. A peripheral blood sample was collected from each donor, and TCR beta sequencing was performed on peripheral blood mononuclear cells. Genomic DNA was extracted from the blood cell samples with the Qiagen DNeasy Blood Extraction Kit.

This receptor was obtained from a young woman in good health and CMV-seropositive. The chain joins TRBV6-5 to TRBJ2-7; matching of 6 bases hints at TRBD2 as the D gene. The sequencing sample was made of PBMCs. The CDR3 protein: CASSWDGTSYEQYF. The DNA reads as follows: TGTGCCAGCAGTTGGGACGGGACTTCCTACGAGCAGTACTTC.